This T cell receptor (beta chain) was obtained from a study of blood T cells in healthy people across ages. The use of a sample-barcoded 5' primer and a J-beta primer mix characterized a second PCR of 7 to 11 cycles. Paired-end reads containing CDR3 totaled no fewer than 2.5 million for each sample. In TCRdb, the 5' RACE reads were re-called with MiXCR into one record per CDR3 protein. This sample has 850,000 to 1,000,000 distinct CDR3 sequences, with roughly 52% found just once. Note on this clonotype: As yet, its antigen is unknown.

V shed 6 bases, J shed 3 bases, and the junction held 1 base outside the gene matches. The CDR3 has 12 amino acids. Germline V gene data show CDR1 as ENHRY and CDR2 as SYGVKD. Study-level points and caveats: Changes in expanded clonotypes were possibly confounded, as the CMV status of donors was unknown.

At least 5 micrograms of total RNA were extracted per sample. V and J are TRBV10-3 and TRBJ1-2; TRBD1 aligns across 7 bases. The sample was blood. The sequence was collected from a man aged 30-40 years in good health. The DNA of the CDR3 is TGTGCCATCAGAGGGGGCGACTATGGCTACACCTTC. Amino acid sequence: CAIRGGDYGYTF.